This is a list of T cell receptor beta chains from one sample in a study of beta chain features in type 1 diabetes. The table came from immunoSEQ multiplex PCR; TCRdb's copy has only in-frame clones and leaves some out. The sample carries about 160,000 clones, about 8.3% recorded once. The sample consisted of central memory CD4+ T cells from blood. The receptors were sampled from a woman under 30 with type 1 diabetes. CDR3s include the opening cysteine and the closing phenylalanine or tryptophan. A D gene is named only where the DNA matches it firmly. Clone size, where shown, is once, few, many, or a class for clones that have expanded.

>TRBJ2-5|TRBV6-1|.|.
CASSRETQYF
TGTGCCAGCAGTCGAGAGACCCAGTACTTC
>TRBJ2-7|TRBV19|.|few
CASSPRTLNGEQYF
TGTGCCAGTAGTCCAAGGACATTGAATGGGGAGCAGTACTTC
>TRBJ1-2|TRBV27|.|few
CASRNDRNYGYTF
TGTGCCAGCAGAAACGACAGGAACTATGGCTACACCTTC
>TRBJ2-2|TRBV4-2|.|many
CASSQPAGTGELFF
TGTGCCAGCAGCCAACCTGCGGGCACCGGGGAGCTGTTTTTT
>TRBJ2-6|TRBV7-9|.|few
CASSLQTAGANVLTF
TGTGCCAGCAGCTTACAGACAGCTGGGGCCAACGTCCTGACTTTC
>TRBJ1-4|TRBV7-9|.|.
CASSLLGGRTNEKLFF
TGTGCCAGCAGCTTATTGGGGGGAAGGACTAATGAAAAACTGTTTTTT
>TRBJ2-1|TRBV18|TRBD1|few
CASSPGQGDNEQFF
TGTGCCAGCTCACCGGGACAGGGAGACAATGAGCAGTTCTTC
>TRBJ1-4|TRBV29-1|.|.
CSVDGGGGEKLFF
TGCAGCGTTGATGGGGGAGGGGGGGAAAAACTGTTTTTT
>TRBJ2-7|TRBV7-8|TRBD2|.
CASSLVGGRADEQYF
TGTGCCAGCAGCTTAGTAGGTGGGAGGGCGGACGAGCAGTACTTC
>TRBJ2-2|TRBV4-3|TRBD1|.
CASSQDGTGGRELFF
TGCGCCAGCAGCCAAGATGGGACAGGGGGCCGGGAGCTGTTTTTT
>TRBJ2-3|TRBV19|TRBD1|few
CASRQGGDTQYF
TGTGCCAGTAGACAGGGGGGCGATACGCAGTATTTT
>TRBJ2-3|TRBV6-5|.|few
CASRDYSTDTQYF
TGTGCCAGCAGGGACTATAGCACAGATACGCAGTATTTT
>TRBJ1-4|TRBV5-1|TRBD1|.
CASRPTGGLEKLFF
TGCGCCAGCAGGCCGACAGGGGGCCTTGAAAAACTGTTTTTT
>TRBJ2-1|TRBV5-1|TRBD2|.
CASGPSGAYNEQFF
TGCGCCAGCGGTCCTAGCGGGGCCTACAATGAGCAGTTCTTC
>TRBJ1-6|TRBV10-3|TRBD1|few
CAIRTGASNSPLHF
TGTGCCATTCGGACAGGGGCTAGCAATTCACCCCTCCACTTT
>TRBJ1-1|TRBV7-9|TRBD1|once
CASSSTGGGTEAFF
TGTGCCAGCAGTTCCACAGGGGGTGGTACTGAAGCTTTCTTT
>TRBJ2-1|TRBV11-2|TRBD2|.
CASSSRTSGGSYNEQFF
TGTGCCAGCAGCTCTCGGACTAGCGGGGGCTCCTACAATGAGCAGTTCTTC
>TRBJ1-5|TRBV19|TRBD1|.
CASIRDSLSNQPQHF
TGTGCCAGTATCCGGGACAGTCTTAGCAATCAGCCCCAGCATTTT
>TRBJ2-5|TRBV7-2|.|few
CASSYRVQETQYF
TGTGCCAGCAGTTACAGGGTACAAGAGACCCAGTACTTC
>TRBJ2-2|TRBV7-8|TRBD2|.
CASSTDSGARTGELFF
TGTGCCAGCAGTACCGATAGCGGGGCGCGCACCGGGGAGCTGTTTTTT
>TRBJ2-2|TRBV2|TRBD2|.
CASSTPSGALNTGELFF
TGTGCCAGCAGTACTCCTAGCGGGGCGTTAAACACCGGGGAGCTGTTTTTT
>TRBJ1-1|TRBV7-3|.|.
CASSLSGNTEAFF
TGTGCCAGCAGCTTATCGGGGAACACTGAAGCTTTCTTT
>TRBJ1-5|TRBV6-1|.|.
CASTGAARGNQPQHF
TGTGCCAGCACAGGGGCCGCTAGGGGCAATCAGCCCCAGCATTTT
>TRBJ2-7|TRBV5-4|TRBD2|few
CASSISGRARPEQYF
TGTGCCAGCAGCATTAGCGGGAGGGCAAGACCCGAGCAGTACTTC
>TRBJ2-4|TRBV27|TRBD2|.
CASSPGLAGWDIQYF
TGTGCCAGCAGTCCCGGACTAGCGGGTTGGGACATTCAGTACTTC
>TRBJ1-1|TRBV30|.|few
CARQGEVGTEAFF
TGTGCCCGTCAGGGCGAAGTGGGCACTGAAGCTTTCTTT
>TRBJ2-7|TRBV7-2|TRBD2|.
CASSSTSRTYEQYF
TGTGCCAGCAGCTCGACTAGCAGGACCTACGAGCAGTACTTC
>TRBJ1-5|TRBV27|TRBD1|few
CASRGQGAHNQPQHF
TGTGCCAGCAGGGGGCAGGGGGCGCACAATCAGCCCCAGCATTTT
>TRBJ2-5|TRBV2|TRBD2|.
CASRIEAGGSETQYF
TGTGCCAGCAGGATTGAGGCGGGAGGATCAGAGACCCAGTACTTC
>TRBJ1-4|TRBV5-1|.|few
CASSDPGGTNEKLFF
TGCGCCAGCAGCGACCCGGGGGGAACTAATGAAAAACTGTTTTTT
>TRBJ1-1|TRBV7-8|TRBD1|.
CASSLDVRTGRRAFF
TGTGCCAGCAGCTTAGATGTGCGGACAGGGAGGAGAGCTTTCTTT
>TRBJ2-4|TRBV18|TRBD2|many
CASSPTSGKNIQYF
TGTGCCAGCTCACCGACTAGCGGCAAAAACATTCAGTACTTC
>TRBJ2-3|TRBV7-9|.|.
CASSLSGSTDTQYF
TGTGCCAGCAGCTTGAGCGGGAGCACAGATACGCAGTATTTT
>TRBJ1-2|TRBV10-3|.|.
CAISGSTGANYGYTF
TGTGCCATCAGTGGCTCCACGGGAGCTAACTATGGCTACACCTTC